These T cell receptor beta chains were read from a single sample in a study of cytomegalovirus exposure and HLA in healthy donors. The repertoire was sequenced with immunoSEQ multiplex PCR; TCRdb's copy has only in-frame clones and lacks some. Of more than 110,000 clones detected, 94% appear once; the ten largest clones hold 1.8%. The material sequenced was PBMCs. The receptors derive from a man in his late teens or twenties in good health and CMV-seropositive. Both conserved end residues are part of each CDR3. A D gene is named only where the DNA matches it firmly. Clone size, where shown, is once, few, many, or a class for clones that have expanded.

cdr3_length,clone_size,v_call,d_call,j_call,cdr3_nt,cdr3_aa
12,NA,TRBV29-1,NA,TRBJ1-2,TGCAGCGTTTGGAGCCAGAACTATGGCTACACCTTC,CSVWSQNYGYTF
17,NA,TRBV13,NA,TRBJ1-4,TGTGCCAGCAGCTTAGGGTTTGTGGGGCAGGATTATGAAAAACTGTTTTTT,CASSLGFVGQDYEKLFF
14,NA,TRBV7-9,NA,TRBJ1-2,TGTGCCAGCAGCTTAGCGCGAGACAGCTATGGCTACACCTTC,CASSLARDSYGYTF
15,NA,TRBV6-1,NA,TRBJ1-2,TGTGCCAGCAGTGAAGCTGGAACAGGCCCCTATGGCTACACCTTC,CASSEAGTGPYGYTF
18,NA,TRBV19,TRBD2,TRBJ2-7,TGTGCCAGTAGTATTCGGGCCAGCGGGAGGTGGAGCTCCTACGAGCAGTACTTC,CASSIRASGRWSSYEQYF
17,NA,TRBV15,NA,TRBJ2-7,TGTGCCACCAGCAGAGATCCCCCCGGGGTAGCTAGCTACGAGCAGTACTTC,CATSRDPPGVASYEQYF
17,NA,TRBV7-9,NA,TRBJ2-3,TGTGCCAGCAGCACTCGCGGTAGCGCGGGAACAGAGGGTACGCAGTATTTT,CASSTRGSAGTEGTQYF
14,NA,TRBV5-1,TRBD2,TRBJ2-5,TGCGCCAGCAGCCTCCGGACTAGACAAGAGACCCAGTACTTC,CASSLRTRQETQYF
15,NA,TRBV18,NA,TRBJ1-1,TGTGCCAGCTCACCACCTAGGGACAAGAACACTGAAGCTTTCTTT,CASSPPRDKNTEAFF
15,NA,TRBV19,NA,TRBJ2-5,TGTGCCAGTAGTACTATCGGACTCGATCGTGAGACCCAGTACTTC,CASSTIGLDRETQYF
15,NA,TRBV5-4,NA,TRBJ1-6,TGTGCCAGCAGCTTGGGAGACAGTTTTAATTCACCCCTCCACTTT,CASSLGDSFNSPLHF
15,NA,TRBV13,TRBD1,TRBJ1-4,TGTGCCAGCAGCCCGGGGACAGTTTTAGCCGAAAAACTGTTTTTT,CASSPGTVLAEKLFF
17,NA,TRBV10-1,TRBD1,TRBJ2-7,TGCGCCAGCAGAATGACCCCACCAGGGGGCTCGTCCTACGAGCAGTACTTC,CASRMTPPGGSSYEQYF
17,NA,TRBV4-1,TRBD2,TRBJ2-7,TGCGCCAGCAGCCAAGAGGCTAGCGGGAGGGCAGCCTACGAGCAGTACTTC,CASSQEASGRAAYEQYF
14,NA,TRBV7-2,TRBD1,TRBJ1-2,TGTGCCAGCACCTGGAGACAGGGGCCGAATGGCTACACCTTC,CASTWRQGPNGYTF
15,once,TRBV6-5,TRBD2,TRBJ2-1,TGTGCCAGCAGTCTGGCTCTAGCGGGTTACAATGAGCAGTTCTTC,CASSLALAGYNEQFF
18,NA,TRBV27,TRBD1,TRBJ2-7,TGTGCCAGCAGTCCAAAGCCCCCGAACAGGGGGCCGACCTACGAGCAGTACTTC,CASSPKPPNRGPTYEQYF
16,NA,TRBV6-1,NA,TRBJ1-2,TGTGCCAGCAGTGAAGGTTCCATTTGGACAGCCTATGGCTACACCTTC,CASSEGSIWTAYGYTF
14,NA,TRBV5-4,TRBD2,TRBJ2-7,TGTGCCAGCAGCCCGGGACTAGCGGTATACGAGCAGTACTTC,CASSPGLAVYEQYF
13,NA,TRBV7-2,NA,TRBJ1-1,TGTGCCAGCAGCTTAGTTCGGGGGGTTGGAGCTTTCTTT,CASSLVRGVGAFF
13,once,TRBV19,NA,TRBJ2-3,TGTGCCAGTAGTGAGGCCCGCACAGATACGCAGTATTTT,CASSEARTDTQYF
16,NA,TRBV23-1,TRBD2,TRBJ2-1,TGCGCCAGCAGGATAATAGCGGGAGGGCCGTGCAATGAGCAGTTCTTC,CASRIIAGGPCNEQFF
13,NA,TRBV28,NA,TRBJ2-7,TGTGCCAGCAGTTTACAGGGTACCTACGAGCAGTACTTC,CASSLQGTYEQYF
15,NA,TRBV9,NA,TRBJ2-3,TGTGCCAGCAGCGTTTACGGCGGGAAGGCAGATACGCAGTATTTT,CASSVYGGKADTQYF
13,NA,TRBV2,NA,TRBJ1-5,TGTGCCAGCAGTGTGGGCCCCAATCAGCCCCAGCATTTT,CASSVGPNQPQHF
12,NA,TRBV2,NA,TRBJ2-3,TGTGCCAGCAGATCTCTCACAGATACGCAGTATTTT,CASRSLTDTQYF
13,NA,TRBV7-9,TRBD1,TRBJ2-7,TGTGCCAGCGCCTGGGGACAGACCTACGAGCAGTACTTC,CASAWGQTYEQYF
15,NA,TRBV27,TRBD2,TRBJ2-7,TGTGCCAGCAGTTTGGGACTAGCGGGTTCCTACGAGCAGTACTTC,CASSLGLAGSYEQYF
15,NA,TRBV9,NA,TRBJ2-3,TGTGCCAGCAGCCCGACAGTCGCTAGCACAGATACGCAGTATTTT,CASSPTVASTDTQYF
15,NA,TRBV2,TRBD1,TRBJ2-5,TGTGCCAGCAGTGAAGCTACAAGGGGGCAAGGGACCCAGTACTTC,CASSEATRGQGTQYF
18,NA,TRBV7-9,TRBD1,TRBJ2-2,TGTGCCAGCAGCCTCGGACAGGGGGCATGGGCGAGTACCGGGGAGCTGTTTTTT,CASSLGQGAWASTGELFF
15,once,TRBV28,TRBD1,TRBJ2-3,TGTGCCAGCCGCGGCGGCGGACAGGGAACAGATACGCAGTATTTT,CASRGGGQGTDTQYF
17,once,TRBV7-9,TRBD2,TRBJ2-1,TGTGCCAGCAGCTCCGGACTAGCGGGAGCTGGGAACGGTGAGCAGTTCTTC,CASSSGLAGAGNGEQFF
15,once,TRBV19,NA,TRBJ1-5,TGTGCCAGTAGTACACTCTCGGGGTTTTATCAGCCCCAGCATTTT,CASSTLSGFYQPQHF
13,NA,TRBV29-1,TRBD1,TRBJ1-1,TGCAGCGTTTACCGGGACAGGGGCTCTGAAGCTTTCTTT,CSVYRDRGSEAFF
17,NA,TRBV6-1,NA,TRBJ1-5,TGTGCCAGCAGTGTACTAGACGGTACGTTGGGCAATCAGCCCCAGCATTTT,CASSVLDGTLGNQPQHF
16,NA,TRBV28,TRBD1,TRBJ1-1,TGTGCCAGCAGTTCCTCCGGGACAGGGAACTCCGCCTTTGCTTTCTTT,CASSSSGTGNSAFAFF
17,NA,TRBV13,TRBD2,TRBJ2-7,TGTGCCAGCAGCCCAAAAGGGCTAGCGGGATCCTTCTACGAGCAGTACTTC,CASSPKGLAGSFYEQYF
14,NA,TRBV5-4,NA,TRBJ2-2,TGTGCCAGCAGTTTGGACAGTTACACCGGGGAGCTGTTTTTT,CASSLDSYTGELFF
16,NA,TRBV5-1,NA,TRBJ2-4,TGCGCCAGCAGCTTGGACAGTTCCCTAGCCAAAAACATCCAGTACTTC,CASSLDSSLAKNIQYF
15,NA,TRBV5-5,TRBD1,TRBJ2-7,TGTGCCAGCAGCTTGGCCCCTGGGACAGCCTACGAGCAGTACTTC,CASSLAPGTAYEQYF
14,NA,TRBV5-1,NA,TRBJ2-7,TGCGCCAGCAGCTTGTGGGTACAGAGAGACGAGCAGTACTTC,CASSLWVQRDEQYF
15,NA,TRBV27,TRBD2,TRBJ2-7,TGTGCCAGCAGTTTATCGGGACTAGCTGGCTACGAGCAGTACTTC,CASSLSGLAGYEQYF
15,NA,TRBV6-6,TRBD1,TRBJ2-3,TGTGCCAGCAGTTCCCCCGACAGGGGGCAAAATACGCAGTATTTT,CASSSPDRGQNTQYF
15,NA,TRBV10-3,TRBD1,TRBJ2-7,TGTGCCATCAGTGATCCCGGACAGGGAACCTACGAGCAGTACTTC,CAISDPGQGTYEQYF
15,NA,TRBV6-6,NA,TRBJ1-2,TGTGCCAGCACTTATGGGGCCCTAGCTAACTATGGCTACACCTTC,CASTYGALANYGYTF
16,once,TRBV15,NA,TRBJ2-2,TGTGCCACCAGCAGAAGACCGGGTCCTAACACCGGGGAGCTGTTTTTT,CATSRRPGPNTGELFF
15,NA,TRBV28,NA,TRBJ2-7,TGTGCCAGCAGTTTACCGGGACAAAGAATCGGCGAGCAGTACTTC,CASSLPGQRIGEQYF
13,NA,TRBV5-1,NA,TRBJ2-7,TGCGCCAGCAGCTTGGCCGAGAAGCGGGAGCAGTACTTC,CASSLAEKREQYF
16,NA,TRBV5-8,NA,TRBJ1-4,TGTGCCAGCAGCTTGGGACAGGAAGCAAGAGGTGAAAAACTGTTTTTT,CASSLGQEARGEKLFF
17,NA,TRBV27,TRBD2,TRBJ2-5,TGTGCCAGCAGTTTATATGGTAGTAGCGGGACCCAAGAGACCCAGTACTTC,CASSLYGSSGTQETQYF
14,NA,TRBV5-1,NA,TRBJ1-1,TGCGCCAGCAGCTTTAAAGAATGGGCAACTGAAGCTTTCTTT,CASSFKEWATEAFF
15,once,TRBV27,TRBD2,TRBJ2-2,TGTGCCAGCAGCCTTCTTAGCGGGAGGCCCGGGGAGCTGTTTTTT,CASSLLSGRPGELFF
14,NA,TRBV5-1,TRBD1,TRBJ2-2,TGCGCCAGTACCGGACAGGTTGGGACCGGGGAGCTGTTTTTT,CASTGQVGTGELFF
16,NA,TRBV7-6,TRBD2,TRBJ2-1,TGTGCCAGCAGCTTAGCGGGACTAGGTGCCTACAATGAGCAGTTCTTC,CASSLAGLGAYNEQFF
15,once,TRBV28,TRBD1,TRBJ1-3,TGTGCCAGCAGGGGACAGGTCTCCTCTGGAAACACCATATATTTT,CASRGQVSSGNTIYF
16,NA,TRBV4-1,TRBD1,TRBJ1-1,TGCGCCAGCAGCCACGACTTGGGCTTGGGACAGTCCGAAGCTTTCTTT,CASSHDLGLGQSEAFF
15,NA,TRBV7-2,TRBD1,TRBJ1-4,TGTGCCAGCAGCCCTAAAGGGACAGGGAATGAAAAACTGTTTTTT,CASSPKGTGNEKLFF
15,NA,TRBV28,TRBD1,TRBJ1-1,TGTGCCAGCAGCCCTCCGACAGGGATGAACACTGAAGCTTTCTTT,CASSPPTGMNTEAFF